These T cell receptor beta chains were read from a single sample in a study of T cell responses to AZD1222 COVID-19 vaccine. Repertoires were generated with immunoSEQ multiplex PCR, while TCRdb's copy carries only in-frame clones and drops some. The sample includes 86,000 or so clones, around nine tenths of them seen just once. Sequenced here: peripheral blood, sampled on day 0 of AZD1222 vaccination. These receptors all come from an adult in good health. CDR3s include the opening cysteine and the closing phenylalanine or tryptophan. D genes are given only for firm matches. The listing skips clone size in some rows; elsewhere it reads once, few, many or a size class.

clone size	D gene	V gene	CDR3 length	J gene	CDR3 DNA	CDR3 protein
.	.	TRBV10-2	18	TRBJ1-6	TGCGCCAGCAGTGAATCCGGGGCAGGGGTCATCAGTCGCTCACCCCTCCACTTT	CASSESGAGVISRSPLHF
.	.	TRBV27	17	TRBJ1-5	TGTGCCAGCAGCCTCTCGGGGAGGCGGGGAAGCAATCAGCCCCAGCATTTT	CASSLSGRRGSNQPQHF
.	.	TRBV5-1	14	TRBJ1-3	TGCGCCAGCAGCTTGGTGGGGGAGGGATCCACCATATATTTT	CASSLVGEGSTIYF
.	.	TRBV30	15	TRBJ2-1	TGTGCCTGGAGGAGGGACTTCACCCCGGGCAATGAGCAGTTCTTC	CAWRRDFTPGNEQFF
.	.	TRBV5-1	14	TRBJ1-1	TGCGCCAGCAGCCTAGATCAGGGGCGCACTGAAGCTTTCTTT	CASSLDQGRTEAFF
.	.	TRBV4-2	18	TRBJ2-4	TGTGCCAGCAGCCAAGAACCGGAGGAAGGCCTAGCCAAAAACATTCAGTACTTC	CASSQEPEEGLAKNIQYF
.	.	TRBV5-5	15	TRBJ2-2	TGTGCCAGCAGCCTAGGGGTCGGTCAGGCCGGGGAGCTGTTTTTT	CASSLGVGQAGELFF
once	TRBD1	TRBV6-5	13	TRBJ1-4	TGTGCCAGCACCTGGACAGGGGGCGGAAAACTGTTTTTT	CASTWTGGGKLFF
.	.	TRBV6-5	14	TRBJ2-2	TGTGCCAGCAGACCCCTCTCGAACACCGGGGAGCTGTTTTTT	CASRPLSNTGELFF
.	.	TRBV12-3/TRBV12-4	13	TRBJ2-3	TGTGCCAGCAGTTTGAGACACACAGATACGCAGTATTTT	CASSLRHTDTQYF
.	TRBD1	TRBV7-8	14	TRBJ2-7	TGTGCCAGCAGCCGGGGACAGGGGGTTGGCGAGCAGTACTTC	CASSRGQGVGEQYF
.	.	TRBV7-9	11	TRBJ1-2	TGTGCCAGCGGCCTCGAGCAGGGCTACACCTTC	CASGLEQGYTF
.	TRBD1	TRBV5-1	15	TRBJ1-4	TGCGCCAGCAGCCTCCAGAGGGGGCGGAATGAAAAACTGTTTTTT	CASSLQRGRNEKLFF
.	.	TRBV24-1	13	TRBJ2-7	TGTGCCACCAGTGATTTTAAAGTATCCGAGCAGTACTTC	CATSDFKVSEQYF
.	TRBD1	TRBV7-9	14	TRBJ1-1	TGTGCCAGCAGCTTAGGGCAGGGGGTCCCTGAAGCTTTCTTT	CASSLGQGVPEAFF
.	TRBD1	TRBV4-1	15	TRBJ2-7	TGCGCCAGCAGCCTCGCGGGACAGGGGGTCTACGAGCAGTACTTC	CASSLAGQGVYEQYF
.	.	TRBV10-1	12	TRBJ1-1	TGCGCCAGCAGTGATAGGAACACTGAAGCTTTCTTT	CASSDRNTEAFF
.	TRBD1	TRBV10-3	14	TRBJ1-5	TGTGCCATCAGTGGGGGACAGGAGAATCAGCCCCAGCATTTT	CAISGGQENQPQHF
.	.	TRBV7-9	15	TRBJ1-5	TGTGCCAGCAGCTTAGATCAGGGTAGCAATCAGCCCCAGCATTTT	CASSLDQGSNQPQHF
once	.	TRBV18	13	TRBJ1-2	TGTGCCAGCTCACCCCGAGGGGGAGATGGCTACACCTTC	CASSPRGGDGYTF
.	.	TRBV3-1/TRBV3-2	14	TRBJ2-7	TGTGCCAGCAGCCAAGATAGGGGAGTTTACGAGCAGTACTTC	CASSQDRGVYEQYF
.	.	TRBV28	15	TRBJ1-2	TGTGCCAGCAGCTATCCCGGGGGGGCCGACTATGGCTACACCTTC	CASSYPGGADYGYTF
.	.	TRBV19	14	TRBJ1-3	TGTGCCAGTATTGCGGACAGAGCTGGAAACACCATATATTTT	CASIADRAGNTIYF
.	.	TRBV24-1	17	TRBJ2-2	TGTGCCACCAGTGACTCACCGGGACGCCCCCAGGCCGGGGAGCTGTTTTTT	CATSDSPGRPQAGELFF
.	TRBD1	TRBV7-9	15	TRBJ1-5	TGTGCCAGCAGCCTAGACGGGACAGGGGTTCAGCCCCAGCATTTT	CASSLDGTGVQPQHF
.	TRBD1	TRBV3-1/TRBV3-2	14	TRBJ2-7	TGTGCCAGCAGCCAAAGGGACAGGGATGGCGAGCAGTACTTC	CASSQRDRDGEQYF
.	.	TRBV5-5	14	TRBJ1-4	TGTGCCAGCAGCCCTCTAAATAGTGGGGAAAAACTGTTTTTT	CASSPLNSGEKLFF
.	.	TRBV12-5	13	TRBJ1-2	TGTGCTAGTGGTTTGGCAAACAGGGATGGCTACACCTTC	CASGLANRDGYTF
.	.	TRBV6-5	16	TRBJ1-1	TGTGCCAGCAGTTACTCGAAGGTGGAGATGAACACTGAAGCTTTCTTT	CASSYSKVEMNTEAFF
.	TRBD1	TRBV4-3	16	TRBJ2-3	TGCGCCAGCAGCCTGGGGGGTGGGACAGGGAGAGATACGCAGTATTTT	CASSLGGGTGRDTQYF
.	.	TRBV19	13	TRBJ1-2	TGTGCCAGTACCCCAGACGGACACTATGGCTACACCTTC	CASTPDGHYGYTF
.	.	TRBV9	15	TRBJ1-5	TGTGCCAGCAGCGGTGCAGGGGCCCTAAATCAGCCCCAGCATTTT	CASSGAGALNQPQHF
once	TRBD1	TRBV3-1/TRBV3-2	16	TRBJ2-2	TGTGCCAGCAGCCACCCACAGGGGGTGGGAACCGGGGAGCTGTTTTTT	CASSHPQGVGTGELFF
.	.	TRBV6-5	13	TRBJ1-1	TGTGCCAGCAAGGGTGACACCTCCACTGAAGCTTTCTTT	CASKGDTSTEAFF
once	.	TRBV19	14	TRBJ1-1	TGTGCCAGTAGTATAGAGACAGCCAACACTGAAGCTTTCTTT	CASSIETANTEAFF
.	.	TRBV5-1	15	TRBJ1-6	TGCGCCAGCAGCTTGAGAGGACAGAATAATTCACCCCTCCACTTT	CASSLRGQNNSPLHF
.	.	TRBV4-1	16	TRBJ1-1	TGCGCCAGCAGCCAATGGGCCGGGGGGCTGAACACTGAAGCTTTCTTT	CASSQWAGGLNTEAFF
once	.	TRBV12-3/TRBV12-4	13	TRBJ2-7	TGTGCCAGCAGTTTGGGGGGCTCCTACGAGCAGTACTTC	CASSLGGSYEQYF
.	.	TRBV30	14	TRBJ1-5	TGTGCCTGGAGTGTGGGAACTTCACGTCAGCCCCAGCATTTT	CAWSVGTSRQPQHF
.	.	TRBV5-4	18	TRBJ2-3	TGTGCCAGCAGCGTGAGGAGACTCCGGAGAGGTGGCACAGATACGCAGTATTTT	CASSVRRLRRGGTDTQYF
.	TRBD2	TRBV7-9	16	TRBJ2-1	TGTGCCAGCAGCTCCTTGCTAGCGGGAGAGTATAATGAGCAGTTCTTC	CASSSLLAGEYNEQFF
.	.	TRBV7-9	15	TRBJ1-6	TGTGCCAGCAGCTTAGGCAGCTCCTATAATTCACCCCTCCACTTT	CASSLGSSYNSPLHF
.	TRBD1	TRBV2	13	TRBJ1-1	TGTGCCAGCAGTTGGACAGGCCCCACTGAAGCTTTCTTT	CASSWTGPTEAFF
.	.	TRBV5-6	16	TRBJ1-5	TGTGCCAGCAGCTTGTACCAGGGGAGTAGCAATCAGCCCCAGCATTTT	CASSLYQGSSNQPQHF
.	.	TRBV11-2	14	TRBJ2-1	TGTGCCAGCAGCTTGATACTAGGCAGCACTGCGCAGTTCTTC	CASSLILGSTAQFF
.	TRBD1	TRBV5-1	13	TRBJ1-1	TGCGCCAGCAAGGGACAGGGGGCCGCTGAAGCTTTCTTT	CASKGQGAAEAFF
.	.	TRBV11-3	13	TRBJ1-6	TGTGCCAGCAGCTTAGACAGGAATTCACCCCTCCACTTT	CASSLDRNSPLHF
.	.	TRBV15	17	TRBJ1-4	TGTGCCACCAGCAGAGATCTCCTAGCGGCACAGTATGAAAAACTGTTTTTT	CATSRDLLAAQYEKLFF
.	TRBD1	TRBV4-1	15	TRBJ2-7	TGCGCCAGCAGCCACCCGGGACAGGGGTACTACGAGCAGTACTTC	CASSHPGQGYYEQYF
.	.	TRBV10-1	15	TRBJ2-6	TGCGCCAGCAGTGACGGAAGCTCTGGGGCCAACGTCCTGACTTTC	CASSDGSSGANVLTF
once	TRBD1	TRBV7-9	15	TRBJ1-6	TGTGCCAGCAGCTTGGGGACAGGGGTGTATTCACCCCTCCACTTT	CASSLGTGVYSPLHF
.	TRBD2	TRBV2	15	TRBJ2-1	TGTGCCAGCCGATCACTAGCGGGGACCTACAATGAGCAGTTCTTC	CASRSLAGTYNEQFF
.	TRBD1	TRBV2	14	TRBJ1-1	TGTGCCAGCAGTGGACAGGGGCTGAGAACTGAAGCTTTCTTT	CASSGQGLRTEAFF
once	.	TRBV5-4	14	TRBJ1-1	TGTGCCAGCAGCTGGAAGGGGGGGAACACTGAAGCTTTCTTT	CASSWKGGNTEAFF
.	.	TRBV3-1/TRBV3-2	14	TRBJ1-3	TGTGCCAGCAGCCAAGAGGGTATGGGAAACACCATATATTTT	CASSQEGMGNTIYF
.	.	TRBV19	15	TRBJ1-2	TGTGCCAGTAGTCCGGCCCAATTGGCTAACTATGGCTACACCTTC	CASSPAQLANYGYTF
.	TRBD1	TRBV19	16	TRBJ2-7	TGTGCCAGTAGCCTCCCCGCCGGGACAGCTGGTTTAGAGCAGTACTTC	CASSLPAGTAGLEQYF
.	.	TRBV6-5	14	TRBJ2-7	TGTGCCAGCAGTTACTCATACAGGGCCAACGAGCAGTACTTC	CASSYSYRANEQYF